This T cell receptor beta chain was identified during a study of cytomegalovirus exposure and HLA in healthy donors. Points from the study as a whole: Looking again later, the authors saw that most CMV-associated TCR beta chains seemed HLA-restricted.

A multiplex PCR was run with 60 Vbeta primers and 13 Jbeta primers. Profiling relied on immunoSEQ multiplex PCR, and the TCRdb table lists in-frame clones only, not all of them. This table has some 150,000 clones, about three quarters appearing once. This clone was counted a single time. Its antigen is not known. Specimen: PBMCs. The sequence was obtained from a man aged 35-49 years in good health and CMV-seropositive.

The DNA for the CDR3 is TGTGCCAGCAGACCTACAGGGACCACTGAAGCTTTCTTT. Its protein product is CASRPTGTTEAFF. J is TRBJ1-1 and V is TRBV7-6; the D gene is possibly TRBD1 (6 bases). The CDR3 is made up of 13 amino acids. The germline V and J ends were trimmed by 6 bases and 4 bases, with 12 bases remaining between them. CDR1 is SGHVS, CDR2 FNYEAQ, per germline.